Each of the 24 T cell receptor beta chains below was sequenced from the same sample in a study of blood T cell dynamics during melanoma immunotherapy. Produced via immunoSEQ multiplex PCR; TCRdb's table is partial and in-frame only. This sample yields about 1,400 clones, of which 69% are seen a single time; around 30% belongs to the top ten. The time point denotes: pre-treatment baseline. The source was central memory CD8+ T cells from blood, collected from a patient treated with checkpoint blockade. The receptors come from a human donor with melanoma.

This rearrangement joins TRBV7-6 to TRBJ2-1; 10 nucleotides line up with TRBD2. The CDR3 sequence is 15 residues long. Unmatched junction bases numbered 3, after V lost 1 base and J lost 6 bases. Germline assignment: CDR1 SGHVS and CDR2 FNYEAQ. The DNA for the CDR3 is TGTGCCAGCAGCTTAGGGGCTAGCGGGAGCAATGAGCAGTTCTTC. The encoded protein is CASSLGASGSNEQFF.

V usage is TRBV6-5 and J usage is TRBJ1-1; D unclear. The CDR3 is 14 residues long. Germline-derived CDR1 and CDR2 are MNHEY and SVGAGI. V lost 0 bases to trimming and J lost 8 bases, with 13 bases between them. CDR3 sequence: CASSYSIGVEEAFF. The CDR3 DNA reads TGTGCCAGCAGTTACTCGATTGGGGTGGAGGAAGCTTTCTTT.

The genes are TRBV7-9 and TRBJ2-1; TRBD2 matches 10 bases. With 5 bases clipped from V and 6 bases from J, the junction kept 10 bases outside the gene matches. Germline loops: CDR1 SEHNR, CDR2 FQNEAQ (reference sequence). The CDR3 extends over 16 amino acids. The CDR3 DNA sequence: TGTGCCAGCAGCGCAGCCGGGACTAGCGTCTCCAATGAGCAGTTCTTC. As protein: CASSAAGTSVSNEQFF.

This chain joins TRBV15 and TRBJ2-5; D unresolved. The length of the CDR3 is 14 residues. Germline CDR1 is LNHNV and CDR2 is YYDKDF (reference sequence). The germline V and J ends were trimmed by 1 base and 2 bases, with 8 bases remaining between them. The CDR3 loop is CATSRANTQETQYF. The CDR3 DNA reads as TGTGCCACCAGCAGAGCGAATACTCAAGAGACCCAGTACTTC.

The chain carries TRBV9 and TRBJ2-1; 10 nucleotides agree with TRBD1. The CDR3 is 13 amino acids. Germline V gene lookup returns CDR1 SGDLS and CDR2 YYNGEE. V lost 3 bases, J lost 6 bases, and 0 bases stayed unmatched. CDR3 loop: CASSGTGGNEQFF. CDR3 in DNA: TGTGCCAGCAGCGGGACAGGGGGCAATGAGCAGTTCTTC.

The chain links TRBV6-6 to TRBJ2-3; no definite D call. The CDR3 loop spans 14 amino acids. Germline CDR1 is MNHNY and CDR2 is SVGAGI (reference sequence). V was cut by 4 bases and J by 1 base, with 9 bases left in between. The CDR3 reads CASSSRGRTDTQYF. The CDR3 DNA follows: TGTGCCAGCAGTTCTCGAGGCCGCACAGATACGCAGTATTTT.

CDR3 DNA: TGTGCCAGCAGCTTGGACTTAATTTCACCCCTCCACTTT. Translating it yields CASSLDLISPLHF. The rearrangement joins TRBV7-2 to TRBJ1-6, with D uncertain. This CDR3 is 13 amino acids long. Germline CDR1 and CDR2: SGHTA and FQGNSA. V lost 3 bases and J 9 bases, leaving 9 bases between the germline ends.

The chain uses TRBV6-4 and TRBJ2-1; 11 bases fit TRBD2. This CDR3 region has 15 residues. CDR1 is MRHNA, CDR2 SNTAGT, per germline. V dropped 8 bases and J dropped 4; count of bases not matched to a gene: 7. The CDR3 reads CASSPGTSGYNEQFF. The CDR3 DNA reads TGTGCCAGCTCCCCCGGGACTAGCGGTTACAATGAGCAGTTCTTC.

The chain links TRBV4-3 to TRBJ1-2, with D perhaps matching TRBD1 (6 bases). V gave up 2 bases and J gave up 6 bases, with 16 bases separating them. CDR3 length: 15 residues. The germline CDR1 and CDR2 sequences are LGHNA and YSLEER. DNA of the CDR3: TGCGCCAGCAGCCAACTATTATCAGGGGAGCATGGCTACACCTTC. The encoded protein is CASSQLLSGEHGYTF.

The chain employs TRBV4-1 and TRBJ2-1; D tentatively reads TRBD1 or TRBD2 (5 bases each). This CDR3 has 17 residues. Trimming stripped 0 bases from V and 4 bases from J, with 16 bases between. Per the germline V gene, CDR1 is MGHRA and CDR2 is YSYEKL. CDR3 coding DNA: TGCGCCAGCAGCCAAGAAGGGACGAGGGGCGATTACAATGAGCAGTTCTTC. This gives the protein CASSQEGTRGDYNEQFF.

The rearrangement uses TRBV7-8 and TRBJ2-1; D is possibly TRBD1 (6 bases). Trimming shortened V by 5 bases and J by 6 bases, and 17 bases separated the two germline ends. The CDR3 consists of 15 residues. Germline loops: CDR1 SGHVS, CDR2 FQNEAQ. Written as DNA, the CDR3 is TGTGCCAGCAGCCCCGGATCAATAGGGGGCAATGAGCAGTTCTTC. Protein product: CASSPGSIGGNEQFF.

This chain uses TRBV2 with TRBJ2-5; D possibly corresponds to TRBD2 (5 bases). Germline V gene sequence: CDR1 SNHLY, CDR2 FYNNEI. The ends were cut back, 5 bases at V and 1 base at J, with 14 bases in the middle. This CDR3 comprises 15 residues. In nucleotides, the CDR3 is TGTGCCAGCAGTCGTTCACTAGAGCCCCAAGAGACCCAGTACTTC. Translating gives CASSRSLEPQETQYF.

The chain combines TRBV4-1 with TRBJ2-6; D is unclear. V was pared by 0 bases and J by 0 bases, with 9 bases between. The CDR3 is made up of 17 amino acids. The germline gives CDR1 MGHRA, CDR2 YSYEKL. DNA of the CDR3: TGCGCCAGCAGCCAAGAACCTCTTCCCTCTGGGGCCAACGTCCTGACTTTC. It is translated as CASSQEPLPSGANVLTF.

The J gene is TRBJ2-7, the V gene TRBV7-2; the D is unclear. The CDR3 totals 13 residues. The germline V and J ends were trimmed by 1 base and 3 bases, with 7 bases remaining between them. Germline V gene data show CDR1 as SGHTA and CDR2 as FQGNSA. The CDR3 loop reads CASSLDPLYEQYF. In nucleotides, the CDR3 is TGTGCCAGCAGCTTAGATCCCCTCTACGAGCAGTACTTC.

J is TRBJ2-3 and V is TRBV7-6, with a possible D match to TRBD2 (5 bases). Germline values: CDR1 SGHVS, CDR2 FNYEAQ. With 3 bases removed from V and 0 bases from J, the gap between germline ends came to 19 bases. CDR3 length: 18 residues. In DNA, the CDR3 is TGTGCCAGCAGCTTGGGTTTAGGCGGGCCCTCTAGCACAGATACGCAGTATTTT. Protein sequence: CASSLGLGGPSSTDTQYF.

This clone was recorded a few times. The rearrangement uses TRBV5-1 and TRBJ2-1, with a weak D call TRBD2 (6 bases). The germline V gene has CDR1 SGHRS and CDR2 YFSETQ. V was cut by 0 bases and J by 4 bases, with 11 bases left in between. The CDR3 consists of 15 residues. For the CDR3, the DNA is TGCGCCAGCAGCTTGGAGGCGGGACCTTACAATGAGCAGTTCTTC. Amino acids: CASSLEAGPYNEQFF.

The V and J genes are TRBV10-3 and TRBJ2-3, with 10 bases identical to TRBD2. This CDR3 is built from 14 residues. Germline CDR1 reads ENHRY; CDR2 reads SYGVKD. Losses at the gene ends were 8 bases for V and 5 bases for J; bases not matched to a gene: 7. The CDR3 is CAIGAGGPLDTQYF. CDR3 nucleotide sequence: TGTGCCATCGGAGCGGGAGGGCCGTTAGATACGCAGTATTTT.

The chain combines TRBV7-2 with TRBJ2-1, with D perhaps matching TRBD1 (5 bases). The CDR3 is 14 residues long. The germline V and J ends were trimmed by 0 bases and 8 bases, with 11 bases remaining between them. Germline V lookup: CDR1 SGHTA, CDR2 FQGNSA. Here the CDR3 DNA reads TGTGCCAGCAGCTTAGCCTCCTTAGGGGATGAGCAGTTCTTC. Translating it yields CASSLASLGDEQFF.

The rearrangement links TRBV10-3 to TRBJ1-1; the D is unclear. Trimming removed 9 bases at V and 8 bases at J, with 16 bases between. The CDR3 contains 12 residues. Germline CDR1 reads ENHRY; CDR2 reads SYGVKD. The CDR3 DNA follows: TGTGCCATACAAGAAGGGAGTAGAGAAGCTTTCTTT. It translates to CAIQEGSREAFF.

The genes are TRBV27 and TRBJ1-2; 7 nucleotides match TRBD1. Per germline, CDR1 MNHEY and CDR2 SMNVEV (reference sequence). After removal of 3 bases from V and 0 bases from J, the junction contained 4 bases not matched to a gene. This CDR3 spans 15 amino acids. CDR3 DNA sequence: TGTGCCAGCAGTTTGACAGGGACTACTAACTATGGCTACACCTTC. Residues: CASSLTGTTNYGYTF.

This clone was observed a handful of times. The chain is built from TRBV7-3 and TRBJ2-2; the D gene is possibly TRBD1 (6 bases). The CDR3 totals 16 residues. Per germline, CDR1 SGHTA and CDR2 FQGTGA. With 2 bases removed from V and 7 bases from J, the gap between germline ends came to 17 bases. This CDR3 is CASSLGPGRDIGELFF. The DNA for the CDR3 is TGTGCCAGCAGCTTAGGCCCAGGCAGGGACATCGGGGAGCTGTTTTTT. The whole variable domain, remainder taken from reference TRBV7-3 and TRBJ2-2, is GAGVSQTPSNKVTEKGKYVELRCDPISGHTALYWYRQSLGQGPEFLIYFQGTGAADDSGLPNDRFFAVRPEGSVSTLKIQRTERGDSAVYLCASSLGPGRDIGELFFGEGSRLTVL.

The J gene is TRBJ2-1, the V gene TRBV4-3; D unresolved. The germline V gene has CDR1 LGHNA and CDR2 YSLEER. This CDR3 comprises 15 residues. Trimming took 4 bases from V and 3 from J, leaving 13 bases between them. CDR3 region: CASSPSRTVYNEQFF. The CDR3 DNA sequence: TGCGCCAGCAGCCCTTCACGGACCGTCTACAATGAGCAGTTCTTC.

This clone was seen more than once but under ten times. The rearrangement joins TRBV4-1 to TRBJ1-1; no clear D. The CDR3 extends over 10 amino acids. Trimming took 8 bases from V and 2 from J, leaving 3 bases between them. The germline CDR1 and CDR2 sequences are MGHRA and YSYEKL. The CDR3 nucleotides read TGCGCCAGCGGTAACACTGAAGCTTTCTTT. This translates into CASGNTEAFF.

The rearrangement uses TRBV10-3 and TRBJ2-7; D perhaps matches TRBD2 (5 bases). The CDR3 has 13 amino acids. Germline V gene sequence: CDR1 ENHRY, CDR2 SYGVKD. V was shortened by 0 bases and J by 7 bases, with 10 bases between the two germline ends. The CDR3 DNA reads TGTGCCATCAGTGAGTCTGCGGGTGATGAGCAGTACTTC. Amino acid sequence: CAISESAGDEQYF.